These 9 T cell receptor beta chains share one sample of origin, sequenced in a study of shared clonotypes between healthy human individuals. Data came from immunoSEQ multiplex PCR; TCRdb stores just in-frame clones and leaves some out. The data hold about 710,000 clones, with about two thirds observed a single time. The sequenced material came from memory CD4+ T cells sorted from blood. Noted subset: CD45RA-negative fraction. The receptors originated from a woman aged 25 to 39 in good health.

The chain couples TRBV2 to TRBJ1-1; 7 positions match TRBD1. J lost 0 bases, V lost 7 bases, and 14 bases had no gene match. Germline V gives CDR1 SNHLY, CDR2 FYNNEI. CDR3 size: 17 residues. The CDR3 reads CASNPDRRQFMNTEAFF. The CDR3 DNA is TGTGCCAGCAACCCGGACAGGCGACAATTCATGAACACTGAAGCTTTCTTT.

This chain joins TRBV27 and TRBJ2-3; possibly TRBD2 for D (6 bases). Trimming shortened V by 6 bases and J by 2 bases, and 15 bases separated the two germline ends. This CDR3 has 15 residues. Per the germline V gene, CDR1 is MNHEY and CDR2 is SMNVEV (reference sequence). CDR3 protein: CASRTSGLYTDTQYF. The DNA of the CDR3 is TGTGCCAGCAGGACATCGGGACTTTACACAGATACGCAGTATTTT.

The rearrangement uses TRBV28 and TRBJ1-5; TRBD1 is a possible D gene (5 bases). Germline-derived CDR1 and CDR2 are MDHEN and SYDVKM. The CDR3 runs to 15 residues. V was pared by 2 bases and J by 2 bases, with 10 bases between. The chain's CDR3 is CASSLQGAGNQPQHF. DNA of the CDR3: TGTGCCAGCAGTTTACAAGGGGCTGGCAATCAGCCCCAGCATTTT. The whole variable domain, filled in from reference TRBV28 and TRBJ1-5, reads DVKVTQSSRYLVKRTGEKVFLECVQDMDHENMFWYRQDPGLGLRLIYFSYDVKMKEKGDIPEGYSVSREKKERFSLILESASTNQTSMYLCASSLQGAGNQPQHFGDGTRLSIL.

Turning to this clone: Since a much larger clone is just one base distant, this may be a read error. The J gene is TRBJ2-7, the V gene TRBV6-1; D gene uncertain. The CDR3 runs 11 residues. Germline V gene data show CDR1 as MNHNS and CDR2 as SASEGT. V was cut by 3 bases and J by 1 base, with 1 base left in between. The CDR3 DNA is TGTGCCAGCAGTGATTCCTACGAGCAGTACTTC. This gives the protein CASSDSYEQYF.

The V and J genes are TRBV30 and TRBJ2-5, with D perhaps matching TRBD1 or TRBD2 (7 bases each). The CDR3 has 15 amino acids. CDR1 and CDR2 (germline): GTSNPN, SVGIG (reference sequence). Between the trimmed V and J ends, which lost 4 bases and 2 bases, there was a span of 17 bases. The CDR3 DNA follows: TGTGCCTGGAATCGCAGGGGGGGGCGGCAAGAGACCCAGTACTTC. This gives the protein CAWNRRGGRQETQYF.

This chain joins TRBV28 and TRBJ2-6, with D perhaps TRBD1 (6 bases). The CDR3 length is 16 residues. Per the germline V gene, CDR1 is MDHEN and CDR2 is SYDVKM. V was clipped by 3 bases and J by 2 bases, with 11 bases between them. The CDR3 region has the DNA TGTGCCAGCAGTTTCAGGGGTCAAACTGGGGCCAACGTCCTGACTTTC. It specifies CASSFRGQTGANVLTF. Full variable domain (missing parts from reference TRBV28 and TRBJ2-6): DVKVTQSSRYLVKRTGEKVFLECVQDMDHENMFWYRQDPGLGLRLIYFSYDVKMKEKGDIPEGYSVSREKKERFSLILESASTNQTSMYLCASSFRGQTGANVLTFGAGSRLTVL.

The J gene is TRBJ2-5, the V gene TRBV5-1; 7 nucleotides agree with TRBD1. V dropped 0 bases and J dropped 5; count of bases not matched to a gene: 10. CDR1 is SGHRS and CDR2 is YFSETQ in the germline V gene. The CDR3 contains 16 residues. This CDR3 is CASSLGQGSFEETQYF. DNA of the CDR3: TGCGCCAGCAGCTTGGGACAGGGAAGTTTTGAGGAGACCCAGTACTTC.

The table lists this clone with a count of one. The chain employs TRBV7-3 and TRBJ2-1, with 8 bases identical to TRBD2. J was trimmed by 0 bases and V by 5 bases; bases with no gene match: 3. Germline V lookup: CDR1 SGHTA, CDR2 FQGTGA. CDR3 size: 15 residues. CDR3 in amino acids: CASSHREGSYNEQFF. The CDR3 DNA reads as TGTGCCAGCAGCCACCGGGAGGGCTCCTACAATGAGCAGTTCTTC.

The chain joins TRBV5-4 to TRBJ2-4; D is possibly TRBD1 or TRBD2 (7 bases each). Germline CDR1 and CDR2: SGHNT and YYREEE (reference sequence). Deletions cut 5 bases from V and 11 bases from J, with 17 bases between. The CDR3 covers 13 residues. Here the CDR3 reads CASRGEGAGVQYF. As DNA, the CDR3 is TGTGCCAGCAGGGGTGAGGGGGCGGGGGTTCAGTACTTC. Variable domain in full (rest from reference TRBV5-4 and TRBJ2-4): ETGVTQSPTHLIKTRGQQVTLRCSSQSGHNTVSWYQQALGQGPQFIFQYYREEENGRGNFPPRFSGLQFPNYSSELNVNALELDDSALYLCASRGEGAGVQYFGAGTRLSVL.